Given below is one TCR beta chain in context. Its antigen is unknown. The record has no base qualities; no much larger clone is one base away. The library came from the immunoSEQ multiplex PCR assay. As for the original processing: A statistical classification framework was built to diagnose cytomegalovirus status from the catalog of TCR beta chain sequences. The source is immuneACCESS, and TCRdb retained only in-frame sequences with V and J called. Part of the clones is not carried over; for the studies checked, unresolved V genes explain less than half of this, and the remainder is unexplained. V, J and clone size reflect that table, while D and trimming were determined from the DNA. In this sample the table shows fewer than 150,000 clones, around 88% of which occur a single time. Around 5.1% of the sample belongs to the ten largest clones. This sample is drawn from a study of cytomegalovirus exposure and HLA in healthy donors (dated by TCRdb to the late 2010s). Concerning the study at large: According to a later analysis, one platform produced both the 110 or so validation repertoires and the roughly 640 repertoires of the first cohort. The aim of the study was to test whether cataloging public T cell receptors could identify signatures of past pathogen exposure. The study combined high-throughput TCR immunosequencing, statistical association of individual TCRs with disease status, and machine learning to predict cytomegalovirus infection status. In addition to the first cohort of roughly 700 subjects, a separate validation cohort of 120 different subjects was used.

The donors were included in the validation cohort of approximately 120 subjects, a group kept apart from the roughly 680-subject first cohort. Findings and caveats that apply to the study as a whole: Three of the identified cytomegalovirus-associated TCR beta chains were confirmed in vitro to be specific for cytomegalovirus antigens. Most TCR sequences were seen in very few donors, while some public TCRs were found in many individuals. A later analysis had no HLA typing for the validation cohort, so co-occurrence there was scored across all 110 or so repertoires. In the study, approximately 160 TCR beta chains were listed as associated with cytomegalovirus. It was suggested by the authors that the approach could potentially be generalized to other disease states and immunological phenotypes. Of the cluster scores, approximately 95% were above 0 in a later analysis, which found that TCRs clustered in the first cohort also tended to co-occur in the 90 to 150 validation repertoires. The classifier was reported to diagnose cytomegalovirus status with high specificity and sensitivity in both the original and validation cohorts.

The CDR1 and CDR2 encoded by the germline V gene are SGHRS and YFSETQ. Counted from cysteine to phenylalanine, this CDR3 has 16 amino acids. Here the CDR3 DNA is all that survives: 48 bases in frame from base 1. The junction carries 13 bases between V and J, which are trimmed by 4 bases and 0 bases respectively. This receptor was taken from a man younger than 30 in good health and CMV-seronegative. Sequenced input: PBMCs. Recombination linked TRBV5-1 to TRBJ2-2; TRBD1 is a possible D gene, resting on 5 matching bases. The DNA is TGCGCCAGCAGCCCACACAAACAGGCGAACACCGGGGAGCTGTTTTTT. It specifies CASSPHKQANTGELFF.